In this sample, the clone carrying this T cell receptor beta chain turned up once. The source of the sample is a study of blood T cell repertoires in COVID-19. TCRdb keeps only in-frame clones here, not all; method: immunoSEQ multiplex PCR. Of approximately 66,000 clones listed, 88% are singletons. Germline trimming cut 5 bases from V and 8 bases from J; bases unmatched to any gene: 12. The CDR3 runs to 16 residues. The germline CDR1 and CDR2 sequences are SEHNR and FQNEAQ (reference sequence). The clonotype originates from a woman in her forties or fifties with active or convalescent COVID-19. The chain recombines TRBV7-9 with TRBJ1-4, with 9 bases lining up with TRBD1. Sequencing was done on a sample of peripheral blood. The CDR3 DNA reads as TGTGCCAGCAGCCTCGGGGCACAGGGGGCACGGGAAAAACTGTTTTTT. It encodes CASSLGAQGAREKLFF. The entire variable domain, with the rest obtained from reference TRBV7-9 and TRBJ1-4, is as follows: DTGVSQNPRHKITKRGQNVTFRCDPISEHNRLYWYRQTLGQGPEFLTYFQNEAQLEKSRLLSDRFSAERPKGSFSTLEIQRTEQGDSAMYLCASSLGAQGAREKLFFGSGTQLSVL.